The 2 T cell receptor beta chains below all came from one sample that was sequenced in a study of TIL therapy for anti-PD-1-resistant metastatic lung cancer. As to time point: pre-treatment sample, taken before nivolumab and TIL therapy. The tumor samples were excised metastases, mostly pleural nodules or supraclavicular lymph nodes. The immunoSEQ assay was v3. Here immunoSEQ multiplex PCR was the method, and the copy in TCRdb shows in-frame clones only, minus some. The table has about 100,000 clones, about two thirds seen once. Sequencing was performed on tumor tissue, taken at baseline. All receptors come from a person between 25 and 79 years old with non-small cell lung cancer.

The rearrangement links TRBV15 to TRBJ1-2; the D is unclear. The CDR3 is made up of 15 amino acids. Germline assignment: CDR1 LNHNV and CDR2 YYDKDF (reference sequence). Trimming took 0 bases from V and 1 from J, leaving 9 bases between them. The CDR3 DNA sequence: TGTGCCACCAGCAGAGATTATGGATTTAACTATGGCTACACCTTC. Translated: CATSRDYGFNYGYTF.

This clone was seen a handful of times. The chain combines TRBV10-3 with TRBJ2-7, with TRBD2 as a possible D gene (5 bases). Germline V lookup: CDR1 ENHRY, CDR2 SYGVKD. The V end lost 0 bases, the J end lost 3 bases, and 9 bases lay between the germline ends. The CDR3 length is 14 residues. CDR3 coding DNA: TGTGCCATCAGTGAGTCGAGGGATATCTACGAGCAGTACTTC. This sequence encodes CAISESRDIYEQYF.